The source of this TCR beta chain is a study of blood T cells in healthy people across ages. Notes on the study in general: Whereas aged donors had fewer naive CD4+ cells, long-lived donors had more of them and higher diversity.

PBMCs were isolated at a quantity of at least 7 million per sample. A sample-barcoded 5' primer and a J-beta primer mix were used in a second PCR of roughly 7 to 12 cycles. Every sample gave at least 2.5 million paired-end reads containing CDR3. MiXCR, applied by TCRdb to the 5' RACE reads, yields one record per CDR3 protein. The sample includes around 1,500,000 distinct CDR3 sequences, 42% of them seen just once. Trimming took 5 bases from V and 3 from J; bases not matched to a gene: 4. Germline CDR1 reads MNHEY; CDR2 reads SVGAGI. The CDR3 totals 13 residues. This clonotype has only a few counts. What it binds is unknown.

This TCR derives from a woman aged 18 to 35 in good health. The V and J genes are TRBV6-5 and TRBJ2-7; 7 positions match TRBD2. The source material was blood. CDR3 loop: CASSDGRFYEQYF. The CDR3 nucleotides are TGTGCCAGCAGTGACGGGAGGTTCTACGAGCAGTACTTC.